The 2 T cell receptor beta chains below were found in one sample sequenced in a study of siplizumab effects on memory and regulatory T cells. These receptors' antigens are unknown. Method: immunoSEQ multiplex PCR; TCRdb's copy keeps in-frame clones and lacks some. The sample has about 13,000 clones; under 40% are singletons. The mixed lymphocyte reaction cells underwent coculture at 37°C for less than 7 days. Source material: CFSE-low (dividing) CD8+ T cells sorted from an allogeneic mixed lymphocyte reaction. These receptor sequences come from a human donor in good health; the cells came from an allogeneic mixed lymphocyte reaction.

The chain combines TRBV13 with TRBJ1-2; 8 bases are shared with TRBD1. Germline V CDR1 and CDR2: PRHDT, FYEKMQ (reference sequence). V dropped 2 bases and J dropped 5; count of bases not matched to a gene: 7. CDR3 size: 15 residues. The CDR3 DNA reads as TGTGCCAGCAGCTTACAGGGGGCGGGGATGTATGGCTACACCTTC. Translating it yields CASSLQGAGMYGYTF.

This clone has more than one count but fewer than ten. The genes are TRBV19 and TRBJ2-2; perhaps TRBD2 as D (6 bases). Trimming removed 2 bases from V and 0 bases from J, with 10 bases in between. Germline V lookup: CDR1 LNHDA, CDR2 SQIVND (reference sequence). CDR3 length equals 16 residues. CDR3 bases: TGTGCCAGTAGTATACCTAGCGCAACGAACACCGGGGAGCTGTTTTTT. Translated: CASSIPSATNTGELFF.